The clone carrying this T cell receptor beta chain was seen once. This CDR3 is also generated by other DNA sequences in the sample. V was cut by 4 bases and J by 1 base, with 10 bases left in between. The CDR3 is made up of 14 amino acids. Germline assignment: CDR1 SGHDT and CDR2 YYEEEE. The source of the sample is a study of blood T cell repertoires in COVID-19. Study information: COVID-19 samples from acute and convalescent phases originated in the United States, Italy and Spain. PBMCs, B-cell-depleted T cells, or T cells provided the cDNA or gDNA that made up the material.

In the original analysis: Estimation of nucleated cell counts relied on the amplification of reference gene primers. Clones were sequenced by immunoSEQ multiplex PCR, and TCRdb holds only the in-frame ones, with some missing. V and J calls and clone size follow that table, whereas D and trimming were derived from the DNA. The sample records approximately 94,000 clones, around 88% being singletons. The sequencing sample was made of peripheral blood. The chain employs TRBV5-6 and TRBJ2-3; D not resolved. The clonotype originates from a human donor in a cohort sampled during active COVID-19. CDR3 sequence: CASSLGYGTDTQYF. In DNA, the CDR3 is TGTGCCAGCAGCCTAGGTTACGGCACAGATACGCAGTATTTT.